These T cell receptor beta chains were read from a single sample in a study of metastatic and nonmetastatic thyroid tumors. TCRdb re-called clones via MiXCR from the PCR reads. In the table there are approximately 35,000 clones, 15% of which are singletons. The source material was blood. All receptors come from a male donor with papillary thyroid cancer or a benign thyroid nodule (not recorded which). Some clones in this sample may be carry-over from other donors' samples. CDR3s include the opening cysteine and the closing phenylalanine or tryptophan. The D gene is left open where the match is weak. Not all rows give a size; the values are once, few, many and, for expanded clones, a class.

len: 15; abundance: NA; d_gene: TRBD2; j_gene: TRBJ2-3; v_gene: TRBV28; CDR3nt: TGTGCCAGCAGTTCCTCTAGCGGGAACTCCTACGAGCAGTATTTT; CDR3aa: CASSSSSGNSYEQYF
len: 12; abundance: NA; d_gene: NA; j_gene: TRBJ2-3; v_gene: TRBV10-1; CDR3nt: TGCGCCAGCAGTCCATTCACAGATACGCAGTATTTT; CDR3aa: CASSPFTDTQYF
len: 15; abundance: many; d_gene: NA; j_gene: TRBJ1-2; v_gene: TRBV6-4; CDR3nt: TGTGCCAGCAGTGACCCACAGGGTGGGGCCTATGGCTACACCTTC; CDR3aa: CASSDPQGGAYGYTF
len: 17; abundance: many; d_gene: TRBD2; j_gene: TRBJ2-5; v_gene: TRBV6-2/TRBV6-3; CDR3nt: TGTGCCAGCAGTTACTCTATGACTAGCGGGGGCCAAGAGACCCAGTACTTC; CDR3aa: CASSYSMTSGGQETQYF
len: 14; abundance: many; d_gene: NA; j_gene: TRBJ2-3; v_gene: TRBV18; CDR3nt: TGTGCCAGCTCACAAACAGGGAGCACAGATACGCAGTATTTT; CDR3aa: CASSQTGSTDTQYF
len: 15; abundance: NA; d_gene: TRBD1; j_gene: TRBJ2-7; v_gene: TRBV7-9; CDR3nt: TGTGCCAGCAGATTCCCCTGGACAGGGGGGGACGAGAAGTACTTC; CDR3aa: CASRFPWTGGDEKYF
len: 15; abundance: many; d_gene: NA; j_gene: TRBJ1-1; v_gene: TRBV15; CDR3nt: TGTGCCACCAGCAGAGGGAATGGGGGTAACACTGAAGCTTTCTTT; CDR3aa: CATSRGNGGNTEAFF
len: 14; abundance: many; d_gene: NA; j_gene: TRBJ1-3; v_gene: TRBV12-3/TRBV12-4; CDR3nt: TGTGCCAGCAGTTTGCAGAGCTCTGGAAACACCATATATTTT; CDR3aa: CASSLQSSGNTIYF
len: 13; abundance: NA; d_gene: TRBD1; j_gene: TRBJ2-7; v_gene: TRBV11-3; CDR3nt: TGTGCCAGCAGCTTACAGGGGGCCTACGAGCAGTACTTC; CDR3aa: CASSLQGAYEQYF
len: 15; abundance: many; d_gene: NA; j_gene: TRBJ1-5; v_gene: TRBV12-3/TRBV12-4; CDR3nt: TGTGCCAGCAGCCCCTTCGGACAGAATAATCAGCCCCAGCATTTT; CDR3aa: CASSPFGQNNQPQHF
len: 16; abundance: many; d_gene: NA; j_gene: TRBJ2-2; v_gene: TRBV7-6; CDR3nt: TGTGCCAGCAACCCCACCGGGGGTTCGAACACCGGGGAGCTGTTTTTT; CDR3aa: CASNPTGGSNTGELFF
len: 16; abundance: medium-sized; d_gene: NA; j_gene: TRBJ1-3; v_gene: TRBV6-5; CDR3nt: TGTGCCAGCAGTTACTCGAGTGGATACTCTGGAAACACCATATATTTT; CDR3aa: CASSYSSGYSGNTIYF
len: 14; abundance: many; d_gene: NA; j_gene: TRBJ1-6; v_gene: TRBV7-2; CDR3nt: TGTGCCAGCAGCTTAACCCTAGGACTTTCACCCCTCCACTTT; CDR3aa: CASSLTLGLSPLHF
len: 16; abundance: NA; d_gene: NA; j_gene: TRBJ2-6; v_gene: TRBV30; CDR3nt: TGTGCCTGGAGTGAGATCAGGGGCTCTGGGGCCAACGTCCTGACTTTC; CDR3aa: CAWSEIRGSGANVLTF
len: 14; abundance: NA; d_gene: TRBD1; j_gene: TRBJ1-1; v_gene: TRBV6-2/TRBV6-3; CDR3nt: TGTGCCAGCAGTGCCCTACAGGGGAACACTGACTCTTTCTTT; CDR3aa: CASSALQGNTDSFF
len: 13; abundance: many; d_gene: NA; j_gene: TRBJ2-6; v_gene: TRBV24-1; CDR3nt: TGTGCCACCCTCACAGACCGAGTCAACGTCCTGACTTTC; CDR3aa: CATLTDRVNVLTF
len: 13; abundance: many; d_gene: NA; j_gene: TRBJ1-6; v_gene: TRBV7-9; CDR3nt: TGTGCCAGCACCTCGGGTTATAATTCACCCCTCCACTTT; CDR3aa: CASTSGYNSPLHF
len: 13; abundance: many; d_gene: NA; j_gene: TRBJ2-1; v_gene: TRBV11-3; CDR3nt: TGTGCCAGCAGCTCCTCCCGCCAGGGAACGGAGTTCTTC; CDR3aa: CASSSSRQGTEFF
len: 13; abundance: many; d_gene: NA; j_gene: TRBJ1-2; v_gene: TRBV18; CDR3nt: TGTGCCAGCTCACGGCCGACTGAGTATGGCTACACCTTC; CDR3aa: CASSRPTEYGYTF
len: 16; abundance: many; d_gene: TRBD1; j_gene: TRBJ2-1; v_gene: TRBV7-9; CDR3nt: TGTGCCAGCAGCTTAGGCACAGGGGGAAACTACAATGAGCAGTTCTTC; CDR3aa: CASSLGTGGNYNEQFF
len: 13; abundance: NA; d_gene: NA; j_gene: TRBJ2-2; v_gene: TRBV12-3/TRBV12-4; CDR3nt: TGTGTCAACAGTTTAGTAGGGGGCGGGGAGCTGTTTTTT; CDR3aa: CVNSLVGGGELFF
len: 15; abundance: NA; d_gene: NA; j_gene: TRBJ2-5; v_gene: TRBV6-1; CDR3nt: TGTGCCAGCCGTGACGCGTGGGGAGCGACAGAGACCCAGTACTTC; CDR3aa: CASRDAWGATETQYF
len: 15; abundance: NA; d_gene: TRBD2; j_gene: TRBJ2-7; v_gene: TRBV6-1; CDR3nt: TGTGCCAGCAGTCCCATACTAGCGGGAGTCTCCGAGCAGTACTTC; CDR3aa: CASSPILAGVSEQYF
len: 13; abundance: many; d_gene: NA; j_gene: TRBJ1-1; v_gene: TRBV2; CDR3nt: TGTGCCAGCAGTTACAGGGAGAACACTGAAGCTTTCTTT; CDR3aa: CASSYRENTEAFF
len: 14; abundance: many; d_gene: TRBD1; j_gene: TRBJ1-1; v_gene: TRBV27; CDR3nt: TGTGCCAGCTCACGACAGGGATTGAACACTGAAGCTTTCTTT; CDR3aa: CASSRQGLNTEAFF